This T cell receptor beta chain was observed in a study of T cell repertoires in cytomegalovirus infection. In the study overall: The authors used CMV epitopes that were HLA-C-restricted (recently identified) and HLA-B-restricted (well studied).

Study-wide points: Summed frequency of shared TCR beta families picked out CMV carriers who also had the relevant HLA. Predominance within the ex vivo response was attributable to HLA-C-restricted CMV-specific TCR beta clonotypes.

To note about this clonotype: Antigen: not known.

The CDR3 totals 15 residues. Trimming took off 3 bases at V and 0 bases at J, with 8 bases between the two ends. Germline lookup yields CDR1 SGHVS and CDR2 FNYEAQ. TCRdb passed the reads through MiXCR, listing each CDR3 protein once. Seen here are roughly 920,000 distinct CDR3 sequences, 31% observed once, and the top ten hold around 15%. The sequence was obtained from a human donor in good health (CMV status not recorded). Some clones in this sample may be carry-over from other donors' samples. Specimen: cultured CD8+ T cells from PBMCs, collected from culture after CMV antigen stimulation. This rearrangement joins TRBV7-6 to TRBJ2-2; possibly TRBD2 for D (6 bases). CDR3 protein: CASSFGGTNTGELFF. DNA of the CDR3: TGTGCCAGCAGCTTTGGGGGGACGAACACCGGGGAGCTGTTTTTT.